The present TCR beta chain was sequenced within a study of OX40 agonist ivuxolimab in advanced cancers. Across the study: Patients got intravenous ivuxolimab at 0.01 to 10 mg/kg every 2 weeks.

Measured with immunoSEQ multiplex PCR; TCRdb has only the in-frame clones, and not every one. The sample yields tens of thousands of clones, just under 90% seen once. Study results and limitations: Low levels of normalized T-cell clonal expansion also appeared in some nonresponders. CD8+ T cells showed, on average, more clonal expansion than CD4+ cells.

Concerning this clone itself: As yet, its antigen is unknown.

The clonotype originates from an adult with an advanced solid tumor such as melanoma, head and neck, liver or kidney cancer. Here the sequenced sample was CD4+ or CD8+ T cells sorted from blood, taken in a trial of the OX40 agonist ivuxolimab.

The CDR3 DNA is TGTGCCAGCAGCTCCCTAGTCGACGAGCAGTACTTC. This gives the protein CASSSLVDEQYF. This chain connects TRBV7-9 to TRBJ2-5; D call uncertain. Near its end, the DNA agrees better with TRBJ2-7, so the J call may be wrong. Germline lookup yields CDR1 SEHNR and CDR2 FQNEAQ (reference sequence). This CDR3 has 12 residues.